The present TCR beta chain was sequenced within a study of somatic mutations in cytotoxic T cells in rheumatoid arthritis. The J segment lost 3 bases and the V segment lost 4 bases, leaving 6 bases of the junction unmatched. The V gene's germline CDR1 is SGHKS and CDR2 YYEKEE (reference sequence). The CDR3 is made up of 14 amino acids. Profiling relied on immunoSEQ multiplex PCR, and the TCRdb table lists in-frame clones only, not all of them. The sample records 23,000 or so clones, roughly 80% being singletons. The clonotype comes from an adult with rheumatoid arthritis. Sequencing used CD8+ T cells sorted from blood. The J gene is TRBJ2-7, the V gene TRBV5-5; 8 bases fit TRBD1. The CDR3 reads CASSHPGQDYEQYF. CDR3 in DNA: TGTGCCAGCAGCCACCCGGGACAGGACTACGAGCAGTACTTC.